Each of the 13 T cell receptor beta chains below was sequenced from the same sample in a study of OX40 agonist ivuxolimab in advanced cancers. The repertoire was sequenced with immunoSEQ multiplex PCR; TCRdb's copy has only in-frame clones and lacks some. The sample lists about 39,000 clones, 80% to 95% occurring once. This specimen consisted of CD4+ or CD8+ T cells sorted from blood, obtained in a trial of the OX40 agonist ivuxolimab. The receptor set was obtained from an adult with an advanced solid tumor such as melanoma, head and neck, liver or kidney cancer.

V is TRBV30 and J is TRBJ2-2, with 12 bases lining up with TRBD2. V lost 5 bases to trimming and J lost 3 bases; unmatched junction nucleotides: 7. Per germline, CDR1 GTSNPN and CDR2 SVGIG (reference sequence). The CDR3 runs to 16 residues. CDR3 amino acids: CAWLLAGGEYTGELFF. The CDR3 nucleotides are TGTGCCTGGTTACTAGCGGGAGGAGAATACACCGGGGAGCTGTTTTTT.

The V and J genes are TRBV27 and TRBJ2-7; 8 bases align to TRBD1. This CDR3 is built from 15 residues. With 5 bases clipped from V and 5 bases from J, the junction kept 11 bases outside the gene matches. Germline-derived CDR1 and CDR2 are MNHEY and SMNVEV (reference sequence). The CDR3 nucleotides read TGTGCCAGCAGTCCCATGGGGACAGGAGGGGACGAGCAGTACTTC. Translation: CASSPMGTGGDEQYF.

The chain combines TRBV7-9 with TRBJ1-1; D may be TRBD1 (5 bases). V lost 5 bases to trimming and J lost 0 bases, with 7 bases between them. This CDR3 is 13 amino acids long. Germline values: CDR1 SEHNR, CDR2 FQNEAQ (reference sequence). The CDR3 coding sequence is TGTGCCAGCAGCGCGGGGCTGAACACTGAAGCTTTCTTT. Protein product: CASSAGLNTEAFF.

As regards this clone: Within the sample, other DNA sequences also encode this same CDR3. The chain combines TRBV7-9 with TRBJ1-5; D is unclear. Germline CDR1 and CDR2: SEHNR and FQNEAQ (reference sequence). Trimming removed 3 bases at V and 5 bases at J, with 5 bases between. The CDR3 runs 12 residues. CDR3 region: CASSFGDQPQHF. The CDR3, as DNA: TGTGCCAGCAGCTTTGGGGATCAGCCCCAGCATTTT.

J is TRBJ2-7 and V is TRBV4-2, with D tentatively TRBD1 or TRBD2 (5 bases each). Between the trimmed V and J ends, which lost 4 bases and 3 bases, there was a span of 13 bases. Germline V gene sequence: CDR1 LGHNA, CDR2 YNFKEQ. CDR3 length: 14 amino acids. The CDR3 DNA follows: TGTGCCAGCAGCCTAGTTCGGGACGTCTACGAGCAGTACTTC. This gives the protein CASSLVRDVYEQYF.

The CDR3 bases are TGTGCCATCAGTGACCAAGGACCCGGACTAGCGGGAGTGGAGACCCAGTACTTC. It translates to CAISDQGPGLAGVETQYF. V is TRBV10-3 and J is TRBJ2-5; 13 bases map to TRBD2. Germline V gives CDR1 ENHRY, CDR2 SYGVKD. With V trimmed by 3 bases and J by 5 bases, 12 bases remained unmatched. The CDR3 length is 18 residues.

The V and J genes are TRBV9 and TRBJ2-1; 7 bases agree with TRBD1. After removal of 4 bases from V and 5 bases from J, the junction contained 6 bases not matched to a gene. Looked up from germline, CDR1 is SGDLS and CDR2 is YYNGEE. The CDR3 spans 14 residues. In nucleotides, the CDR3 is TGTGCCAGCAGCACCACAGGGGCCCACAATGAGCAGTTCTTC. This sequence encodes CASSTTGAHNEQFF.

The chain carries TRBV13 and TRBJ1-5, with a possible D match to TRBD1 (6 bases). This CDR3 comprises 13 residues. CDR1 is PRHDT, CDR2 FYEKMQ, per germline (reference sequence). Trimming stripped 5 bases from V and 6 bases from J, with 11 bases between. The CDR3 region is CASSRGGGQPQHF. CDR3 DNA: TGTGCCAGCAGCCGAGGGGGGGGTCAGCCCCAGCATTTT.

The genes are TRBV28 and TRBJ1-1; TRBD1 matches at 7 bases. This CDR3 is built from 18 residues. The J segment lost 6 bases and the V segment lost 6 bases, leaving 22 bases of the junction unmatched. Germline V gives CDR1 MDHEN, CDR2 SYDVKM. CDR3 nucleotide sequence: TGTGCCAGCAGGTATACGTTCCGGGACAGCGATCTTAGGCCTGAAGCTTTCTTT. As protein: CASRYTFRDSDLRPEAFF.

The rearrangement joins TRBV28 to TRBJ2-5, with 10 bases fitting TRBD2. Germline lookup yields CDR1 MDHEN and CDR2 SYDVKM. The CDR3 length is 17 residues. V gave up 7 bases and J gave up 5 bases; unmatched junction bases: 16. This CDR3 reads CASTVTLAGALMETQYF. CDR3 DNA: TGTGCCAGCACCGTAACCCTAGCGGGAGCGCTAATGGAGACCCAGTACTTC.

In this sample, this clone turned up once. The chain is built from TRBV6-6 and TRBJ1-2; tentative D call: TRBD1 (5 bases). Trimming left V 5 bases short and J 1 base short, with 11 bases between. This CDR3 has 14 amino acids. Germline lookup yields CDR1 MNHNY and CDR2 SVGAGI (reference sequence). The CDR3 DNA follows: TGTGCCAGCAGTACCCGGGACTTTAACTATGGCTACACCTTC. It codes for CASSTRDFNYGYTF.

CDR3 loop: CAWNTGPSPLHF. DNA for the CDR3: TGTGCCTGGAATACAGGGCCTTCACCCCTCCACTTT. This rearrangement joins TRBV30 to TRBJ1-6, with D possibly being TRBD1 (6 bases). The CDR3 sequence is 12 residues long. The germline CDR1 and CDR2 sequences are GTSNPN and SVGIG (reference sequence). V was pared by 4 bases and J by 9 bases, with 10 bases between.

J is TRBJ2-3 and V is TRBV2; D remains unclear. Germline CDR1 reads SNHLY; CDR2 reads FYNNEI. This CDR3 is 13 amino acids long. Deletions cut 7 bases from V and 0 bases from J, with 8 bases between. CDR3 sequence: CASKDLSTDTQYF. The CDR3 coding sequence is TGTGCCAGCAAGGACCTTAGCACAGATACGCAGTATTTT.